These 31 T cell receptor beta chains share one sample of origin, sequenced in a study of Graves' ophthalmopathy and Graves' hyperthyroidism. RNA transcripts were the template, and TCR beta CDR3 regions were amplified from them. The library came from an HTBI-primed first-round RT-PCR and a second-round multiplex PCR. MiXCR was run by TCRdb on the multiplex PCR reads, yielding one entry per CDR3 protein. The sample holds over 500,000 distinct CDR3 sequences, about a fifth seen once. Sequencing was done on a sample of peripheral blood. These receptors originate from a woman under 30 with stable Graves' hyperthyroidism. Some clones in this sample may be carry-over from other donors' samples.

In this sample, this clonotype turned up many times. The chain couples TRBV29-1 to TRBJ2-7; no clear D. The V end was cut by 5 bases, the J end by 6 bases, with 20 bases between. The CDR3 runs 14 residues. CDR1 and CDR2 from the germline V gene are SQVTM and ANQGSEA. DNA of the CDR3: TGCAGCGTTTCTGTTTCCCCCGCGAGGAGCGAGCAGTACTTC. Translating gives CSVSVSPARSEQYF.

This clonotype was seen repeatedly, ten times or more. The chain carries TRBV29-1 and TRBJ1-2, with 7 bases fitting TRBD1. Germline CDR1 SQVTM, CDR2 ANQGSEA. With 8 bases clipped from V and 2 bases from J, the junction kept 8 bases outside the gene matches. CDR3 length: 13 amino acids. CDR3 loop: CSPIEGANYGYTF. The CDR3 DNA reads as TGCAGCCCCATTGAGGGGGCGAACTATGGCTACACCTTC.

This clonotype was seen more than once but under ten times. The chain couples TRBV11-2 to TRBJ1-5, with D maybe TRBD1 (6 bases). Germline CDR1 and CDR2: SGHAT and FQNNGV. The length of the CDR3 is 19 residues. The V and J ends lost 5 bases and 7 bases respectively, with 30 bases between them. CDR3 DNA sequence: TGTGCCAGCAGCACCAGGCCTGGGTTCAAACAGGGCACGGAACAGCCCCAGCATTTT. Its protein is CASSTRPGFKQGTEQPQHF.

Ten or more counts support this clonotype. V is TRBV6-5 and J is TRBJ1-5; D is unclear. Trimming took 2 bases from V and 1 from J, leaving 3 bases between them. The CDR3 sequence is 13 residues long. Germline V CDR1 and CDR2: MNHEY, SVGAGI. The CDR3 is CASSYESNQPQHF. In nucleotides, the CDR3 is TGTGCCAGCAGTTACGAGAGCAATCAGCCCCAGCATTTT.

This clonotype turned up a few times. The V gene is TRBV18, the J gene TRBJ2-7, with 7 bases that match TRBD1. The germline V gene encodes CDR1 KGHSH and CDR2 LQKENI. The CDR3 has 16 amino acids. The V segment lost 4 bases and the J segment 5 bases; nucleotides outside the gene matches: 14. The CDR3 DNA reads as TGTGCCAGCTCACAGATGACAGGGACCGTTTCGGACGAGCAGTACTTC. It translates to CASSQMTGTVSDEQYF.

This chain links TRBV7-8 with TRBJ2-7, with D unclear. The V end was cut by 4 bases, the J end by 7 bases, with 8 bases between. CDR3 length equals 11 residues. Germline CDR1 reads SGHVS; CDR2 reads FQNEAQ. CDR3 loop: CASSSVGEQYF. The CDR3 DNA reads TGTGCCAGCAGCTCGGTGGGGGAGCAGTACTTC.

This clonotype was found many times. The V gene is TRBV20-1, the J gene TRBJ1-5; a possible D gene is TRBD1 (6 bases). Trimming stripped 5 bases from V and 0 bases from J, with 8 bases between. The CDR3 sequence is 13 residues long. Germline lookup yields CDR1 DFQATT and CDR2 SNEGSKA (reference sequence). The CDR3 loop is CSAGQNSNQPQHF. For the CDR3, the DNA is TGCAGTGCTGGACAGAATAGCAATCAGCCCCAGCATTTT.

In this sample, this clonotype turned up many times. The chain recombines TRBV7-9 with TRBJ2-7; 8 nucleotides align to TRBD2. The V segment lost 11 bases and the J segment 6 bases; nucleotides outside the gene matches: 12. Per germline, CDR1 SEHNR and CDR2 FQNEAQ (reference sequence). The CDR3 sequence is 13 residues long. The CDR3: CAGHRLASTEQYF. The CDR3 bases are TGTGCCGGACATAGACTAGCGTCAACCGAGCAGTACTTC. Complete variable domain (other parts from reference TRBV7-9 and TRBJ2-7): DTGVSQNPRHKITKRGQNVTFRCDPISEHNRLYWYRQTLGQGPEFLTYFQNEAQLEKSRLLSDRFSAERPKGSFSTLEIQRTEQGDSAMYLCAGHRLASTEQYFGPGTRLTVT.

The sample holds many counts of this clonotype. The rearrangement links TRBV6-1 to TRBJ1-5; 8 positions match TRBD1. Unmatched junction bases numbered 8, after V lost 4 bases and J lost 6 bases. This CDR3 is built from 15 residues. The germline gives CDR1 MNHNS, CDR2 SASEGT. The DNA of the CDR3 is TGTGCCAGCAGTGGGGACAGGTGGGTTCCTCAGCCCCAGCATTTT. It codes for CASSGDRWVPQPQHF.

The chain is built from TRBV4-1 and TRBJ2-5; no clear D gene. Germline CDR1 is MGHRA and CDR2 is YSYEKL. V lost 1 base, J lost 2 bases, and 23 bases lay in between. The CDR3 totals 19 residues. CDR3 DNA sequence: TGCGCCAGCAGCCAAGCTGGGTCAGTAGGCCCGGACGGACAAGAGACCCAGTACTTC. Translating it yields CASSQAGSVGPDGQETQYF.

This clonotype has ten or more counts. The V call is TRBV20-1, the J call TRBJ1-1; D is unresolved. Trimming stripped 0 bases from V and 6 bases from J, with 11 bases between. The CDR3 contains 13 residues. Germline lookup yields CDR1 DFQATT and CDR2 SNEGSKA (reference sequence). The CDR3 region is CSAREQGRAEAFF. CDR3 bases: TGCAGTGCTAGAGAACAAGGCCGCGCTGAAGCTTTCTTT.

This clonotype has ten or more counts. The gene calls are TRBV18 and TRBJ1-1; 7 bases align to TRBD1. The CDR3 totals 12 residues. The V segment lost 4 bases and the J segment 11 bases; nucleotides outside the gene matches: 7. Germline CDR1 and CDR2: KGHSH and LQKENI. The CDR3 loop is CASSQRQGMAFF. Here the CDR3 DNA reads TGTGCCAGCTCACAAAGACAGGGAATGGCTTTCTTT.

This clonotype occurred many times. The rearrangement uses TRBV5-1 and TRBJ2-7; D is unresolved. From germline, CDR1 is SGHRS and CDR2 YFSETQ. The CDR3 has 14 residues. Trimming cost V 2 bases and J 0 bases, with 9 bases left between them. The DNA for the CDR3 is TGCGCCAGCAGCTTTTTCGAGAGCTCCTACGAGCAGTACTTC. This sequence encodes CASSFFESSYEQYF. The full variable domain, in which reference TRBV5-1 and TRBJ2-7 provide the parts outside the CDR3, is KAGVTQTPRYLIKTRGQQVTLSCSPISGHRSVSWYQQTPGQGLQFLFEYFSETQRNKGNFPGRFSGRQFSNSRSEMNVSTLELGDSALYLCASSFFESSYEQYFGPGTRLTVT.

This clonotype was counted only a few times. V and J are TRBV5-1 and TRBJ2-3; D call uncertain. This CDR3 is built from 16 residues. The germline V and J ends were trimmed by 4 bases and 0 bases, with 15 bases remaining between them. Per the germline V gene, CDR1 is SGHRS and CDR2 is YFSETQ. CDR3 nucleotides: TGCGCCAGCAGCCGCGCGACTCGCCCTAGCACAGATACGCAGTATTTT. Encoded protein: CASSRATRPSTDTQYF.

This clonotype appeared a few times. The chain is built from TRBV11-2 and TRBJ2-6; either TRBD1 or TRBD2 may supply D (5 bases each). V shed 5 bases and J shed 0 bases, with 11 bases lying between them. The CDR3 consists of 16 residues. Looked up from germline, CDR1 is SGHAT and CDR2 is FQNNGV. The CDR3 DNA is TGTGCCAGCAGCCACCGGGGCCTCTCTGGGGCCAACGTCCTGACTTTC. This sequence encodes CASSHRGLSGANVLTF.

At least ten counts were recorded for this clonotype. V usage is TRBV30 and J usage is TRBJ1-1; perhaps TRBD1 as D (6 bases). V lost 2 bases, J lost 6 bases, and 13 bases lay in between. The CDR3 covers 13 residues. Germline CDR1 and CDR2: GTSNPN and SVGIG (reference sequence). The CDR3 sequence: CAWSLSRGAEAFF. DNA for the CDR3: TGTGCCTGGAGTTTAAGCAGGGGCGCTGAAGCTTTCTTT.

This clonotype appeared many times. This chain links TRBV7-2 with TRBJ2-7, with 7 bases fitting TRBD1. The germline CDR1 and CDR2 sequences are SGHTA and FQGNSA. This CDR3 contains 12 residues. Trimming removed 4 bases from V and 7 bases from J; junction bases left unmatched: 4. The DNA for the CDR3 is TGTGCCAGCAGCTCGACAGGGTGGGAGCAGTACTTC. Its protein product is CASSSTGWEQYF.

This rearrangement joins TRBV4-1 to TRBJ2-7; weak D call: TRBD1 (5 bases). V lost 1 base and J 2 bases, leaving 12 bases between the germline ends. The CDR3 covers 15 residues. CDR1 is MGHRA, CDR2 YSYEKL, per germline. The CDR3, as DNA: TGCGCCAGCAGCCAAGGAAGGGGCAGGGCCTACGAGCAGTACTTC. Translation: CASSQGRGRAYEQYF.

This clonotype was seen ten or more times. CDR3 in amino acids: CATSDDLRRYQETQYF. As DNA, the CDR3 is TGTGCCACCAGCGACGATTTACGTCGGTACCAAGAGACCCAGTACTTC. This chain links TRBV15 with TRBJ2-5, with D unclear. Deletions cut 5 bases from V and 0 bases from J, with 16 bases between. CDR3 length equals 16 residues. Germline V gene sequence: CDR1 LNHNV, CDR2 YYDKDF (reference sequence).

Of note for this clonotype: One junction end does not reproduce the germline sequence, and a read error may be involved. The chain recombines TRBV7-8 with TRBJ2-5; D unresolved. CDR1 SGHVS and CDR2 FQNEAQ come from the germline V gene. The CDR3 contains 13 residues. The CDR3 coding sequence is TGTGCCAGCAGTCTACAACGGACGGAGACCCAGTGCTTC. Residues: CASSLQRTETQCF.

This clonotype was observed many times. The CDR3 spells CSARDRGSGLTAYEQYF. DNA of the CDR3: TGCAGTGCTAGAGATCGGGGTAGCGGGCTCACAGCCTACGAGCAGTACTTC. The chain employs TRBV20-1 and TRBJ2-7; 7 nucleotides match TRBD2. The junction had 13 bases not matched to a gene; V was cut back by 0 bases and J by 2 bases. The V gene's germline CDR1 is DFQATT and CDR2 SNEGSKA (reference sequence). This CDR3 is 17 amino acids long.

This clonotype was seen many times. The V gene is TRBV20-1, the J gene TRBJ2-5, with a weak D call TRBD2 (5 bases). Looked up from germline, CDR1 is DFQATT and CDR2 is SNEGSKA (reference sequence). The V and J ends lost 3 bases and 1 base respectively, with 12 bases between them. This CDR3 is 14 amino acids long. Here the CDR3 reads CSASIGLSQETQYF. The CDR3 DNA reads as TGCAGTGCTAGTATAGGACTGTCCCAAGAGACCCAGTACTTC.

About this clonotype: Possible read error: a much larger clone is one base away. Lacking the conserved final phenylalanine or tryptophan, this CDR3 likely reflects a read error. V usage is TRBV28 and J usage is TRBJ2-7, with no clear D. Germline CDR1 MDHEN, CDR2 SYDVKM. This CDR3 is 13 amino acids long. Trimming left V 8 bases short and J 3 bases short, with 14 bases between. This CDR3 is CASGSPPGYEQYY. CDR3 coding DNA: TGTGCCAGCGGCTCCCCCCCAGGCTACGAGCAGTACTAC.

The V call is TRBV20-1, the J call TRBJ1-6, with D tentatively TRBD1 (6 bases). CDR3 length: 15 amino acids. Germline loops: CDR1 DFQATT, CDR2 SNEGSKA (reference sequence). V shed 2 bases and J shed 7 bases, with 15 bases lying between them. The CDR3 DNA is TGCAGTGCTAGACGCGGGGGGCTAGTAAATTCACCCCTCCACTTT. Translated, it gives CSARRGGLVNSPLHF.

V and J are TRBV7-9 and TRBJ2-5; D not certain. The CDR3 length is 16 residues. Per germline, CDR1 SEHNR and CDR2 FQNEAQ (reference sequence). V lost 4 bases, J lost 2 bases, and 17 bases lay in between. The CDR3 bases are TGTGCCAGCAGCTCCACATTTCCTAGACTTCAAGAGACCCAGTACTTC. Its protein is CASSSTFPRLQETQYF.

This clonotype showed up many times. The rearrangement uses TRBV20-1 and TRBJ1-6, with D unresolved. The CDR3 is 14 residues long. Trimming removed 3 bases from V and 5 bases from J, with 11 bases in between. CDR1 and CDR2 from the germline V gene are DFQATT and SNEGSKA (reference sequence). The CDR3 sequence is CSASFGIDNSPLHF. The CDR3, as DNA: TGCAGTGCTAGTTTCGGGATCGATAATTCACCCCTCCACTTT.

This clonotype was counted at least ten times. The V and J genes are TRBV6-2 or TRBV6-3 and TRBJ1-6; TRBD1 agrees at 7 bases. The V and J ends lost 6 bases and 9 bases, in that order; junction bases with no gene match: 11. The CDR3 consists of 15 residues. CDR1 is MNHEY and CDR2 is SVGEGT in the germline V gene. CDR3 residues: CASRTTGRLRSPLHF. The CDR3 DNA follows: TGTGCCAGCAGGACGACAGGGCGTTTGCGTTCACCCCTCCACTTT.

This clonotype was found a few times. The chain carries TRBV6-5 and TRBJ2-5; 7 bases agree with TRBD1. This CDR3 has 14 residues. V was clipped by 4 bases and J by 5 bases; unmatched bases: 7. The germline V gene has CDR1 MNHEY and CDR2 SVGAGI. The CDR3 sequence is CASSWERGRETQYF. The CDR3 region has the DNA TGTGCCAGCAGTTGGGAAAGGGGGCGTGAGACCCAGTACTTC.

This clonotype was found many times. The chain links TRBV12-5 to TRBJ1-5, with a weak D call TRBD1 (5 bases). V was cut by 2 bases and J by 6 bases, with 11 bases left in between. The CDR3 consists of 14 residues. The germline V gene has CDR1 LGHNT and CDR2 FRNRAP. Here the CDR3 DNA reads TGTGCTAGTGGTTTGATCTGGGGCGGTCAGCCCCAGCATTTT. It specifies CASGLIWGGQPQHF. The full variable domain, in which reference TRBV12-5 and TRBJ1-5 provide the parts outside the CDR3, is DARVTQTPRHKVTEMGQEVTMRCQPILGHNTVFWYRQTMMQGLELLAYFRNRAPLDDSGMPKDRFSAEMPDATLATLKIQPSEPRDSAVYFCASGLIWGGQPQHFGDGTRLSIL.

This chain connects TRBV2 to TRBJ1-1; D is uncertain. The V and J ends lost 6 bases and 0 bases respectively, with 11 bases between them. This CDR3 region has 14 residues. Germline values: CDR1 SNHLY, CDR2 FYNNEI. The CDR3 reads CASRIRALNTEAFF. CDR3 DNA sequence: TGTGCCAGCAGAATTAGGGCTTTGAACACTGAAGCTTTCTTT.

This clonotype was counted ten times or more. This sequence joins TRBV12-3 or TRBV12-4 and TRBJ2-7; D not certain. The V end lost 1 base, the J end lost 6 bases, and 4 bases lay between the germline ends. The CDR3 is made up of 11 amino acids. The CDR3 DNA is TGTGCCAGCAGTTTAGTGGGCGAGCAGTACTTC. It is translated as CASSLVGEQYF.